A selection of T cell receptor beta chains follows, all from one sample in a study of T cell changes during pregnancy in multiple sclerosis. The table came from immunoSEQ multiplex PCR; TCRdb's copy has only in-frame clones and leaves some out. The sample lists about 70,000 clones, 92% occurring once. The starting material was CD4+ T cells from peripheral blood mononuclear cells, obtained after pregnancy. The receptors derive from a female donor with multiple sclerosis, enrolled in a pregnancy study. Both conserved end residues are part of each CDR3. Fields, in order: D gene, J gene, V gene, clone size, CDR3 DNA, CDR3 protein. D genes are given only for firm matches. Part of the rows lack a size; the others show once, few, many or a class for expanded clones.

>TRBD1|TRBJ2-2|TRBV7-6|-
TGTGCCAGCAGCTCGGGACAGATGTACACCGGGGAGCTGTTTTTT
CASSSGQMYTGELFF
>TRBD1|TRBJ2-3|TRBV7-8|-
TGTGCCAGCAGCTTAGGTACCATGAGGGGGCGGATTACAGATACGCAGTATTTT
CASSLGTMRGRITDTQYF
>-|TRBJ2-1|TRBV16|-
TGTGCCAGCAGCCAATTCCCTACAGTGGGCCTAAATGAGCAGTTCTTC
CASSQFPTVGLNEQFF
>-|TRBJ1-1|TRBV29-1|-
TGCAGCGTCCAACAGAGATTGAACACTGAAGCTTTCTTT
CSVQQRLNTEAFF
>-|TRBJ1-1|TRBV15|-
TGTGCCACCAGCAGAGATCGGAGCAGGGTTATCGGAGAAAACACTGAAGCTTTCTTT
CATSRDRSRVIGENTEAFF
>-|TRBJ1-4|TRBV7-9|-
TGTGCCAGCAGCTTAGGTAACAGGGTAAATGAAAAACTGTTTTTT
CASSLGNRVNEKLFF
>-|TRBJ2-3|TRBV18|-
TGTGCCAGCTCCCTGGACCGTCAACAGGGAGATACGCAGTATTTT
CASSLDRQQGDTQYF
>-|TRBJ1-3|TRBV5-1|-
TGCGCCAGCCGTCCAGGGTTATCTGGAAACACCATATATTTT
CASRPGLSGNTIYF
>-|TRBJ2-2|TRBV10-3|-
TGTGCCATCAGTGAGGGGCAGAAGACCACCGGGGAGCTGTTTTTT
CAISEGQKTTGELFF
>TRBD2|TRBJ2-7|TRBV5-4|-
TGTGCCAGCAGCACCGGGACTAGCGGGAGACGATACGAGCAGTACTTC
CASSTGTSGRRYEQYF
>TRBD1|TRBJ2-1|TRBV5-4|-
TGTGCCAGCAGCCCTGGGGCGGCCAGGGGGAGATACAATGAGCAGTTCTTC
CASSPGAARGRYNEQFF
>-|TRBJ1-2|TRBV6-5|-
TGTGCCAGCAGCCGAACAGGGAACTATGGCTACACCTTC
CASSRTGNYGYTF
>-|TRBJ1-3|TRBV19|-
TGTGCCAGCCAAGTAGAATCGCAGGGCGCTGGAAACACCATATATTTT
CASQVESQGAGNTIYF
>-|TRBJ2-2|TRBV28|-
TGTGCCAGCAGTTTGTCACTTAACACCGGGGAGCTGTTTTTT
CASSLSLNTGELFF
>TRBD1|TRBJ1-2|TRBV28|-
TGTGCCACCCGCCGGACAGGGACTAACTATGGCTACACCTTC
CATRRTGTNYGYTF
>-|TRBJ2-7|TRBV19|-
TGTGCCAGTAGTATAGTTCGAGGGGAGCAGTACTTC
CASSIVRGEQYF
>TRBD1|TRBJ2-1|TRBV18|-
TGTGCCAGCTCACACGGGACAGGTCAAGGGAGGAATGAGCAGTTCTTC
CASSHGTGQGRNEQFF
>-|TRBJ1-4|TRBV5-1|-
TGCGCCAGCAGCTTGGAAGCAGGCACAACTAATGAAAAACTGTTTTTT
CASSLEAGTTNEKLFF
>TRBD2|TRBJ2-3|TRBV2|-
TGTGCCAGCAGGGGGGGACTAAGCACAGATACGCAGTATTTT
CASRGGLSTDTQYF
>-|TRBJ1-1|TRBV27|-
TGTGCCAGCAGTTATTACCGGACAGACACTGAAGCTTTCTTT
CASSYYRTDTEAFF
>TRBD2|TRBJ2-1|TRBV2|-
TGTGCCAGCGGTCCGATCGCGGGACTAGTCTACAATGAGCAGTTCTTC
CASGPIAGLVYNEQFF
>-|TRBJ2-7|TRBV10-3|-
TGTGCCATCAGTGAAACAGGGTACGAGCAGTACTTC
CAISETGYEQYF
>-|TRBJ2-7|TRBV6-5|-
TGTGCCAGCAAAGCGTACTACGAGCAGTACTTC
CASKAYYEQYF
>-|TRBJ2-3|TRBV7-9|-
TGTGCCAGCAGCTTAGATGGGGCCAGCACAGATACGCAGTATTTT
CASSLDGASTDTQYF
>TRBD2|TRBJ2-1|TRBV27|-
TGTGCCAGCAGTTTATTCCGGACTAGCGGTAGGGACAATGAGCAGTTCTTC
CASSLFRTSGRDNEQFF
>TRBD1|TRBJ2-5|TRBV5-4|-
TGTGCCAGCAGTAGGGGGCATCAGGAGACCCAGTACTTC
CASSRGHQETQYF
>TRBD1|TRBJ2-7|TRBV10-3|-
TGTGCCATCAGTGTATCCGGGACAGGGTCTAACGAGCAGTACTTC
CAISVSGTGSNEQYF
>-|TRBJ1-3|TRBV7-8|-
TGTGCCAGCAGCCCGATCGGAGGGTCTGGAAACACCATATATTTT
CASSPIGGSGNTIYF
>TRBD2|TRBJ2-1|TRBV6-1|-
TGTGCCAGCAGACTAGCGGGAAACTACAATGAGCAGTTCTTC
CASRLAGNYNEQFF
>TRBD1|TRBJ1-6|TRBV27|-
TGTGCCAGCAGTCCGACAGGGGCTTTTAATTCACCCCTCCACTTT
CASSPTGAFNSPLHF
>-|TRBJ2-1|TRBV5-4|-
TGTGCCAGCAACCTGAGGGGGGGGGCCAATGAGCAGTTCTTC
CASNLRGGANEQFF
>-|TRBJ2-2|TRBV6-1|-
TGTGCCAGCAGATCAGGGGCCTTCACCGGGGAGCTGTTTTTT
CASRSGAFTGELFF
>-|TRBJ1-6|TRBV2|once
TGTGCCAGCGGGGGGGATTATAATTCACCCCTCCACTTT
CASGGDYNSPLHF
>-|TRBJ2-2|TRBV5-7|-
TGTGCCAGCAGCCAGAAGGCGGTGACGGCAATGAACACCGGGGAGCTGTTTTTT
CASSQKAVTAMNTGELFF
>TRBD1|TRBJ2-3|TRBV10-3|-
TGTGCCATCAGTGAGTCGGGGACAGGGGGCCTTGGCACAGATACGCAGTATTTT
CAISESGTGGLGTDTQYF
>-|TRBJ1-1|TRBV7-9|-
TGTGCCAGCAGCTTACAGGGTTTCACTGAAGCTTTCTTT
CASSLQGFTEAFF
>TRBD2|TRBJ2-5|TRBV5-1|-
TGCGCCAGCAGCCACCCCGGGAGGAAAGAGACCCAGTACTTC
CASSHPGRKETQYF
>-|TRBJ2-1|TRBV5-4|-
TGTGCCAGCACATTTGGGGGGGCCACTCGATACAATGAGCAGTTCTTC
CASTFGGATRYNEQFF
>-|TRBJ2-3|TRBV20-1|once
TGCAGTGCTCAGATCACAGATACGCAGTATTTT
CSAQITDTQYF
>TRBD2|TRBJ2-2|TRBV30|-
TGTGCCTGGACCAAATCCTGGACTAGCGGGGGGGCGAACACCGGGGAGCTGTTTTTT
CAWTKSWTSGGANTGELFF
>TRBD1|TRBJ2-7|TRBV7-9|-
TGTGCCAGCAGCCCGTGGACAGGGGTAGACATTAACGAGCAGTACTTC
CASSPWTGVDINEQYF
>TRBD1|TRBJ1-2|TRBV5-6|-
TGTGCCAGCAGCTCGATACCGGGACAGGTTTTGAATGGCTACACCTTC
CASSSIPGQVLNGYTF
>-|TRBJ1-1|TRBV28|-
TGTGCCAGCAGTTTATCGCTAAGGGGGACTGAAGCTTTCTTT
CASSLSLRGTEAFF
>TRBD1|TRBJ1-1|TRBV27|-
TGTGCCAGCAGTCTCCGGACAGGTGTGAGCACTGAAGCTTTCTTT
CASSLRTGVSTEAFF
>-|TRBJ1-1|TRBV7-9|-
TGTGCCAGCAGCTTAGCGCGGGAGGACACTGAAGCTTTCTTT
CASSLAREDTEAFF
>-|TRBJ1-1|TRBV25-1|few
TGTGCCAGCAGTGAAGCGGGGAGGGGTGAAGCTTTCTTT
CASSEAGRGEAFF